A selection of T cell receptor beta chains follows, all from one sample in a study of cytomegalovirus exposure and HLA in healthy donors. Data came from immunoSEQ multiplex PCR; TCRdb stores just in-frame clones and leaves some out. The sample lists fewer than 400,000 clones, over 75% occurring once. The sequenced sample was PBMCs. Source of these receptors: a man aged 25-40 years in good health and CMV-seronegative. Each CDR3 is given with its conserved first and last residue. The order of the fields is clone size, V gene, D gene, J gene, CDR3 DNA, CDR3 protein. A D gene is named only where the DNA matches it firmly. Only some rows state a clone size, as once, few, many or a class for expanded clones.

clone size: NA
V gene: TRBV6-1
D gene: NA
J gene: TRBJ1-2
CDR3 DNA: TGTGCCAGCAGTGAAGCAGACGGGGATGGCTACACCTTC
CDR3 protein: CASSEADGDGYTF

clone size: NA
V gene: TRBV7-2
D gene: NA
J gene: TRBJ2-5
CDR3 DNA: TGTGCCAGCAGCTTAGCCAGAGAGACCCAGTACTTC
CDR3 protein: CASSLARETQYF

clone size: NA
V gene: TRBV6-5
D gene: TRBD1
J gene: TRBJ1-2
CDR3 DNA: TGTGCCAGCAGTTCCCGGGACAGGGGGCTTGATGGTGGCTACACCTTC
CDR3 protein: CASSSRDRGLDGGYTF

clone size: NA
V gene: TRBV11-2
D gene: NA
J gene: TRBJ1-3
CDR3 DNA: TGTGCCAGCAGCCGCGCCCTACAGAGTTACTCTGGAAACACCATATATTTT
CDR3 protein: CASSRALQSYSGNTIYF

clone size: NA
V gene: TRBV6-5
D gene: TRBD1
J gene: TRBJ2-7
CDR3 DNA: TGTGCCAGCAGTGGACCGAGGACAGGAAAATACGAGCAGTACTTC
CDR3 protein: CASSGPRTGKYEQYF

clone size: NA
V gene: TRBV19
D gene: TRBD2
J gene: TRBJ2-7
CDR3 DNA: TGTGCCAGTAGTACGGGACTAGCGGGGGCCTACGAGCAGTACTTC
CDR3 protein: CASSTGLAGAYEQYF

clone size: NA
V gene: TRBV19
D gene: TRBD2
J gene: TRBJ2-2
CDR3 DNA: TGTGCCAGTAGTCCTGGACTAGCGGGGATGAACACCGGGGAGCTGTTTTTT
CDR3 protein: CASSPGLAGMNTGELFF

clone size: NA
V gene: TRBV5-4
D gene: NA
J gene: TRBJ2-7
CDR3 DNA: TGTGCCAGCAGCTACAAGGGTACAGGGCGGAGCGAGCAGTACTTC
CDR3 protein: CASSYKGTGRSEQYF

clone size: NA
V gene: TRBV30
D gene: NA
J gene: TRBJ2-3
CDR3 DNA: TGTGCCTGGAGTTCGAGGGCAGATACGCAGTATTTT
CDR3 protein: CAWSSRADTQYF

clone size: NA
V gene: TRBV9
D gene: TRBD1
J gene: TRBJ1-1
CDR3 DNA: TGTGCCAGCAGCGGATCAGGGGGCACTGAAGCTTTCTTT
CDR3 protein: CASSGSGGTEAFF

clone size: NA
V gene: TRBV5-1
D gene: NA
J gene: TRBJ1-2
CDR3 DNA: TGCGCCAGCAGCCCGGACGCGGAGGTGAGGGGCTACACCTTC
CDR3 protein: CASSPDAEVRGYTF

clone size: NA
V gene: TRBV18
D gene: TRBD1
J gene: TRBJ2-2
CDR3 DNA: TGTGCCAGCTCACCCGGACAGGGGAACACCGGGGAGCTGTTTTTT
CDR3 protein: CASSPGQGNTGELFF

clone size: NA
V gene: TRBV6-5
D gene: TRBD1
J gene: TRBJ1-1
CDR3 DNA: TGTGCCAGCAGTTACGGAGACAGGGGCACTGAAGCTTTCTTT
CDR3 protein: CASSYGDRGTEAFF

clone size: NA
V gene: TRBV5-4
D gene: TRBD1
J gene: TRBJ2-7
CDR3 DNA: TGTGCCAGCAGCTTGAAGGGGGCTACCTACGAGCAGTACTTC
CDR3 protein: CASSLKGATYEQYF

clone size: NA
V gene: TRBV6-5
D gene: TRBD1
J gene: TRBJ2-7
CDR3 DNA: TGTGCCAGCAGTTACTCAGGACAGGGGGGCTACGAGCAGTACTTC
CDR3 protein: CASSYSGQGGYEQYF

clone size: NA
V gene: TRBV13
D gene: NA
J gene: TRBJ2-2
CDR3 DNA: TGTGCCAGCAGCTTAGGGCAGGAGAACACCGGGGAGCTGTTTTTT
CDR3 protein: CASSLGQENTGELFF

clone size: NA
V gene: TRBV10-2
D gene: NA
J gene: TRBJ1-1
CDR3 DNA: TGCGCCAGCAGTGAGCTTAGGACAGACACTGAAGCTTTCTTT
CDR3 protein: CASSELRTDTEAFF

clone size: NA
V gene: TRBV18
D gene: NA
J gene: TRBJ2-7
CDR3 DNA: TGTGCCAGCTCACCACCTAGGAGGGCGGGTTTATCCTACGAGCAGTACTTC
CDR3 protein: CASSPPRRAGLSYEQYF

clone size: NA
V gene: TRBV6-5
D gene: TRBD1
J gene: TRBJ1-1
CDR3 DNA: TGTGCCAGCAGTTTCGGGACAGGATATACGAACACTGAAGCTTTCTTT
CDR3 protein: CASSFGTGYTNTEAFF

clone size: NA
V gene: TRBV6-5
D gene: TRBD1
J gene: TRBJ1-5
CDR3 DNA: TGTGCCAGTAACAGGGGACCCAATCAGCCCCAGCATTTT
CDR3 protein: CASNRGPNQPQHF

clone size: NA
V gene: TRBV5-1
D gene: TRBD1
J gene: TRBJ1-1
CDR3 DNA: TGCGCCAGCAGCTTGGCAGGCAGGGGGCAAACTGAAGCTTTCTTT
CDR3 protein: CASSLAGRGQTEAFF

clone size: NA
V gene: TRBV5-6
D gene: TRBD1
J gene: TRBJ1-2
CDR3 DNA: TGTGCCAGCAGCATAGGGACAGGGGGTTTTGGCTACACCTTC
CDR3 protein: CASSIGTGGFGYTF

clone size: NA
V gene: TRBV4-1
D gene: NA
J gene: TRBJ2-7
CDR3 DNA: TGCGCCAGCAGCCCACCACGCGGGACAGTCTACGAGCAGTACTTC
CDR3 protein: CASSPPRGTVYEQYF

clone size: NA
V gene: TRBV6-6
D gene: TRBD2
J gene: TRBJ2-1
CDR3 DNA: TGTGCCAGCACCCCCTCAAGGACTAGCGGGGGAAATGAGCAGTTCTTC
CDR3 protein: CASTPSRTSGGNEQFF

clone size: NA
V gene: TRBV7-9
D gene: NA
J gene: TRBJ2-7
CDR3 DNA: TGTGCCAGCAGTCGACTAGGCGACGAGCAGTACTTC
CDR3 protein: CASSRLGDEQYF

clone size: NA
V gene: TRBV6-5
D gene: NA
J gene: TRBJ2-3
CDR3 DNA: TGTGCCAGCAGGGCTAGCCTCGCAGATACGCAGTATTTT
CDR3 protein: CASRASLADTQYF

clone size: once
V gene: TRBV6-5
D gene: NA
J gene: TRBJ2-5
CDR3 DNA: TGTGCCAGCAGTTTGAGTAAACGAAAGTACCAAGAGACCCAGTACTTC
CDR3 protein: CASSLSKRKYQETQYF

clone size: NA
V gene: TRBV6-6
D gene: TRBD1
J gene: TRBJ1-1
CDR3 DNA: TGTGCCAGCGCGTACAGGGGGCAGAGCACTGAAGCTTTCTTT
CDR3 protein: CASAYRGQSTEAFF

clone size: NA
V gene: TRBV11-2
D gene: TRBD1
J gene: TRBJ2-7
CDR3 DNA: TGTGCCAGCAGCCTCTCGGGACAGGGGGCCTCCGAGCAGTACTTC
CDR3 protein: CASSLSGQGASEQYF

clone size: NA
V gene: TRBV6-5
D gene: NA
J gene: TRBJ2-2
CDR3 DNA: TGTGCCAGCAGTTACTTTTTAACTACCGGGGAGCTGTTTTTT
CDR3 protein: CASSYFLTTGELFF

clone size: NA
V gene: TRBV15
D gene: NA
J gene: TRBJ1-2
CDR3 DNA: TGTGCCACCTCGGACGGACTTAACTATGGCTACACCTTC
CDR3 protein: CATSDGLNYGYTF

clone size: NA
V gene: TRBV4-1
D gene: TRBD1
J gene: TRBJ1-4
CDR3 DNA: TGCGCCAGCAGCCTAGGCGCGGGGGGGACAGCCAAAAAACTGTTTTTT
CDR3 protein: CASSLGAGGTAKKLFF

clone size: NA
V gene: TRBV5-6
D gene: NA
J gene: TRBJ2-3
CDR3 DNA: TGTGCCAGCAGCTTGCGGGGGGCCACAGATACGCAGTATTTT
CDR3 protein: CASSLRGATDTQYF

clone size: few
V gene: TRBV7-2
D gene: NA
J gene: TRBJ1-5
CDR3 DNA: TGTGCCAGCAGCTTATTGGCCAGGGGAAGCAATCAGCCCCAGCATTTT
CDR3 protein: CASSLLARGSNQPQHF

clone size: NA
V gene: TRBV14
D gene: TRBD2
J gene: TRBJ2-2
CDR3 DNA: TGTGCCAGCAGCCAAGATTTAGCGGGGGGGAACACCGGGGAGCTGTTTTTT
CDR3 protein: CASSQDLAGGNTGELFF

clone size: NA
V gene: TRBV5-4
D gene: NA
J gene: TRBJ1-2
CDR3 DNA: TGTGCCAGCAGCTCTATAGAAGCAGGGCAGGGCTACACCTTC
CDR3 protein: CASSSIEAGQGYTF

clone size: NA
V gene: TRBV19
D gene: TRBD2
J gene: TRBJ2-5
CDR3 DNA: TGTGCCAGTAGTATCGGTAGCGGGTACCAAGAGACCCAGTACTTC
CDR3 protein: CASSIGSGYQETQYF

clone size: NA
V gene: TRBV9
D gene: TRBD2
J gene: TRBJ2-2
CDR3 DNA: TGTGCCAGCAGCGCCGAACTAGCGTCCGGGGAGCTGTTTTTT
CDR3 protein: CASSAELASGELFF

clone size: NA
V gene: TRBV18
D gene: TRBD1
J gene: TRBJ1-1
CDR3 DNA: TGTGCCAGCTCAGGGACAGGCAGCATGAACACTGAAGCTTTCTTT
CDR3 protein: CASSGTGSMNTEAFF

clone size: NA
V gene: TRBV5-6
D gene: NA
J gene: TRBJ2-6
CDR3 DNA: TGTGCCAGCAGCTTGGAATCGGGGGTGAGTGGGGCCAACGTCCTGACTTTC
CDR3 protein: CASSLESGVSGANVLTF

clone size: NA
V gene: TRBV19
D gene: NA
J gene: TRBJ2-2
CDR3 DNA: TGTGCCAGTACCTCCACAGGGACCAAACTGAACACCGGGGAGCTGTTTTTT
CDR3 protein: CASTSTGTKLNTGELFF

clone size: NA
V gene: TRBV29-1
D gene: NA
J gene: TRBJ1-5
CDR3 DNA: TGCAGCGTTGGAGGCCGCAATCAGCCCCAGCATTTT
CDR3 protein: CSVGGRNQPQHF

clone size: few
V gene: TRBV6-5
D gene: NA
J gene: TRBJ1-2
CDR3 DNA: TGTGCCAGCTATGATGGAGGGGGCTACACCTTC
CDR3 protein: CASYDGGGYTF

clone size: NA
V gene: TRBV2
D gene: NA
J gene: TRBJ2-7
CDR3 DNA: TGTGCCAGCCGGGGTTACGAGCAGTACTTC
CDR3 protein: CASRGYEQYF

clone size: NA
V gene: TRBV27
D gene: NA
J gene: TRBJ2-7
CDR3 DNA: TGTGCCAGCAGTTTAGCTACGCGGGGTACCTACGAGCAGTACTTC
CDR3 protein: CASSLATRGTYEQYF

clone size: NA
V gene: TRBV30
D gene: NA
J gene: TRBJ1-1
CDR3 DNA: TGTGCCTGGATTGAGGGTTCTGCTTTCTTT
CDR3 protein: CAWIEGSAFF

clone size: NA
V gene: TRBV10-1
D gene: NA
J gene: TRBJ1-1
CDR3 DNA: TGCGCCAGCAGTGAAGATGGAGTGAACACTGAAGCTTTCTTT
CDR3 protein: CASSEDGVNTEAFF

clone size: once
V gene: TRBV4-1
D gene: NA
J gene: TRBJ2-7
CDR3 DNA: TGCGCCAGCAGCCAAGATTCGCCCGGGGGCTACGAGCAGTACTTC
CDR3 protein: CASSQDSPGGYEQYF

clone size: once
V gene: TRBV19
D gene: TRBD1
J gene: TRBJ1-6
CDR3 DNA: TGTGCCAGTAGTGCAAAAGGGACAGGCCTAAATTCACCCCTCCACTTT
CDR3 protein: CASSAKGTGLNSPLHF

clone size: NA
V gene: TRBV7-6
D gene: NA
J gene: TRBJ1-1
CDR3 DNA: TGTGCCAGCAGCTTAGGACAGTACACTGAAGCTTTCTTT
CDR3 protein: CASSLGQYTEAFF

clone size: once
V gene: TRBV6-5
D gene: NA
J gene: TRBJ1-2
CDR3 DNA: TGTGCCAGCAGTCAAACAACTAACTATGGCTACACCTTC
CDR3 protein: CASSQTTNYGYTF

clone size: once
V gene: TRBV19
D gene: TRBD1
J gene: TRBJ1-6
CDR3 DNA: TGTGCCAGTAGTATAGCATGGCAGGGGGTCAATTCACCCCTCCACTTT
CDR3 protein: CASSIAWQGVNSPLHF

clone size: NA
V gene: TRBV15
D gene: NA
J gene: TRBJ1-2
CDR3 DNA: TGTGCCACCAGCAGAGATTTCACGGCAGGACTCTATGGCTACACCTTC
CDR3 protein: CATSRDFTAGLYGYTF

clone size: NA
V gene: TRBV30
D gene: TRBD2
J gene: TRBJ2-1
CDR3 DNA: TGTGCCTGGGTACTAGCGGGGGGGCCCAATGAGCAGTTCTTC
CDR3 protein: CAWVLAGGPNEQFF

clone size: NA
V gene: TRBV5-3
D gene: NA
J gene: TRBJ2-2
CDR3 DNA: TGTGCCAGAAGCTTGCTCGTTCGTTTGTCGAACACCGGGGAGCTGTTTTTT
CDR3 protein: CARSLLVRLSNTGELFF